The present TCR beta chain was sequenced within a study of metastatic and nonmetastatic thyroid tumors. Overall study context: Repertoire data that came from the blood and tumor or nodule tissue of malignant and benign thyroid patients were compared. Findings of the study overall: For both blood and tumor, malignant thyroid tumors reportedly showed significantly higher TCR beta diversity than benign nodules did.

Source study methods: The study built a papillary thyroid cancer distant-metastasis classifier from CDR3 differences across clinicopathological groups. TCRdb used MiXCR to call clones anew from the PCR reads. These V and J calls derive from TCRdb rather than the authors' analysis. The sample lists over 45,000 clones, less than 25% occurring once. This clone has a count of ten or more. Its antigen is unidentified. Treatment of any kind had been given to no patient before thyroid surgery. Sequenced material: blood. The clonotype originates from a male donor with papillary thyroid cancer or a benign thyroid nodule (not recorded which). Some clones in this sample may be carry-over from other donors' samples.

CDR3 DNA: TGTGCCTGGAGTGGGTGGGGAAAGCAGCCCCAGCATTTT. It yields the protein CAWSGWGKQPQHF. The gene calls are TRBV30 and TRBJ1-5; D remains ambiguous. The germline CDR1 and CDR2 sequences are GTSNPN and SVGIG (reference sequence). The CDR3 sequence is 13 residues long. The V gene lost 1 base and the J gene lost 7 bases, with 11 bases spanning the gap. Complete variable domain (other parts from reference TRBV30 and TRBJ1-5): SQTIHQWPATLVQPVGSPLSLECTVEGTSNPNLYWYRQAAGRGLQLLFYSVGIGQISSEVPQNLSASRPQDRQFILSSKKLLLSDSGFYLCAWSGWGKQPQHFGDGTRLSIL.